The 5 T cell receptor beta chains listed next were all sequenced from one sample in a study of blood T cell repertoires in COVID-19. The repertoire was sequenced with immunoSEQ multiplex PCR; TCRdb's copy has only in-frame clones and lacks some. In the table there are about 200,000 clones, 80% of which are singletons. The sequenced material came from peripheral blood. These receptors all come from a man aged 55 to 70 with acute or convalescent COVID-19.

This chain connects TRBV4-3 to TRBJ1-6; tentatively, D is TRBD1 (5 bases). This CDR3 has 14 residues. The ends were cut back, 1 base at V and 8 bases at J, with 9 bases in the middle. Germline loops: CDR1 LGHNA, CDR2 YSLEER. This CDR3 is CASSQAQGDSPLHF. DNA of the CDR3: TGCGCCAGCAGCCAAGCTCAGGGCGATTCACCCCTCCACTTT.

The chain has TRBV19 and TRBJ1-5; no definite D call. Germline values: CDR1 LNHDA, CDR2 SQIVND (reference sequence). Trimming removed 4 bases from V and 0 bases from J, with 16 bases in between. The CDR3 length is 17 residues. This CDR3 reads CASSTPIQATSNQPQHF. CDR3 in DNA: TGTGCCAGTAGTACCCCCATCCAGGCTACTAGCAATCAGCCCCAGCATTTT. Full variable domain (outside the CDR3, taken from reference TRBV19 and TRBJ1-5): DGGITQSPKYLFRKEGQNVTLSCEQNLNHDAMYWYRQDPGQGLRLIYYSQIVNDFQKGDIAEGYSVSREKKESFPLTVTSAQKNPTAFYLCASSTPIQATSNQPQHFGDGTRLSIL.

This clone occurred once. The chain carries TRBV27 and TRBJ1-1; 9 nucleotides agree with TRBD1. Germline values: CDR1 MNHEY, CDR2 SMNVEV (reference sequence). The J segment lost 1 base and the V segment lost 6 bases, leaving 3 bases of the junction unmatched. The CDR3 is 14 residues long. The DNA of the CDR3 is TGTGCCAGCAGAACAGGGGGCCCGAACACTGAAGCTTTCTTT. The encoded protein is CASRTGGPNTEAFF.

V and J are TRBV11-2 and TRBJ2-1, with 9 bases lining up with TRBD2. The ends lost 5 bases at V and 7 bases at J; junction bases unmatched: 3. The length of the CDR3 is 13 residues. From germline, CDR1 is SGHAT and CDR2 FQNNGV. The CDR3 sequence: CASSQGLANEQFF. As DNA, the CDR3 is TGTGCCAGCAGCCAAGGACTAGCGAATGAGCAGTTCTTC.

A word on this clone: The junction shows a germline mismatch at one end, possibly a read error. CDR3 DNA: TGTGCTAGTGGTTTGGTAGTCACAGCTAGCAATCAGCCCCGGCATTTT. The encoded protein is CASGLVVTASNQPRHF. The chain joins TRBV12-5 to TRBJ1-5; D call uncertain. The CDR3 spans 16 residues. Germline CDR1 and CDR2: LGHNT and FRNRAP. The entire variable domain, with the rest obtained from reference TRBV12-5 and TRBJ1-5, is as follows: DARVTQTPRHKVTEMGQEVTMRCQPILGHNTVFWYRQTMMQGLELLAYFRNRAPLDDSGMPKDRFSAEMPDATLATLKIQPSEPRDSAVYFCASGLVVTASNQPRHFGDGTRLSIL.